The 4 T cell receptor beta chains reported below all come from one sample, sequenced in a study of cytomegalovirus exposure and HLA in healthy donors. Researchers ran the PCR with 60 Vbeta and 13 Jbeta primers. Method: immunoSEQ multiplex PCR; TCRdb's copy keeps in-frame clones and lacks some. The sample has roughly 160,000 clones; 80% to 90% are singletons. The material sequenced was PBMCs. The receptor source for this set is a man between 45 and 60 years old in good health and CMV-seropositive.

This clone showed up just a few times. The CDR3 loop is CASSLVGGELFF. The CDR3 DNA reads as TGCGCCAGCAGCTTGGTCGGCGGGGAGCTGTTTTTT. This chain joins TRBV5-1 and TRBJ2-2; D is unresolved. The CDR3 is 12 amino acids. V lost 0 bases and J lost 7, with 4 bases in between. CDR1 SGHRS and CDR2 YFSETQ come from the germline V gene.

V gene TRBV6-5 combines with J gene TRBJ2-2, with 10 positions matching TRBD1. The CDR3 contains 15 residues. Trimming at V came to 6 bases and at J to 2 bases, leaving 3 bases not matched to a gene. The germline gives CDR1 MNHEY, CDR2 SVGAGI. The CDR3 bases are TGTGCCAGCAGGCGGGACAGGGGAAACACCGGGGAGCTGTTTTTT. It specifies CASRRDRGNTGELFF.

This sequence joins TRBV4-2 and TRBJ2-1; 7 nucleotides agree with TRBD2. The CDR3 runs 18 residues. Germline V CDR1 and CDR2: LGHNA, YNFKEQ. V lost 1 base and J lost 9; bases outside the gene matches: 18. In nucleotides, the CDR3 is TGTGCCAGCAGCCAAGCCGCAGGACTAGTGGTGGGTGGGGCTGAGCAGTTCTTC. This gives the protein CASSQAAGLVVGGAEQFF.

In nucleotides, the CDR3 is TGTGCCAGCAGTTTTTCGACAGGGGGACTCGAGCAGTACTTC. Its protein is CASSFSTGGLEQYF. The rearrangement links TRBV27 to TRBJ2-7, with 9 bases lining up with TRBD1. The CDR3 runs 14 residues. Germline V gives CDR1 MNHEY, CDR2 SMNVEV (reference sequence). The V and J ends lost 3 bases and 6 bases, in that order; junction bases with no gene match: 6.